Listed here is a single TCR beta chain. Its antigen is unknown. Additional DNA sequences in this sample encode the identical CDR3. V was pared by 2 bases and J by 2 bases, with 8 bases between. The germline V gene encodes CDR1 SGHDT and CDR2 YYEEEE. This CDR3 spans 14 amino acids. This record belongs to a study of shared clonotypes between healthy human individuals. Only CD45RO-negative cells positively selected for CCR7 counted as naive CD8 cells, so terminally differentiated effector memory CD45RA+ cells were excluded. General study results and limits: Naive subsets generally exceeded memory subsets in estimated richness. The sole specimen, blood, was sampled, and tissue repertoires likely differ.

Every immunoSEQ plate was one replicate of a subset's evenly spread DNA. In the authors' workflow: ImmunoSEQ output held junction-only sequences without quality scores, so filtering differed. Only in-frame clones appear in the TCRdb table, and some are missing; sequencing was by immunoSEQ multiplex PCR. Clone size and V and J calls were adopted from that table, with D and trimming inferred from the DNA. The sample consists of 1.5 million to 2.5 million clones, about 95% of them appearing once. The clonotype originates from a man younger than 35 in good health. Sequencing input: naive CD8+ T cells sorted from blood. The chain uses TRBV5-6 and TRBJ1-5, with D unclear. The CDR3 sequence: CASSFSGGNQPQHF. In DNA, the CDR3 is TGTGCCAGCAGCTTTTCTGGTGGCAATCAGCCCCAGCATTTT.